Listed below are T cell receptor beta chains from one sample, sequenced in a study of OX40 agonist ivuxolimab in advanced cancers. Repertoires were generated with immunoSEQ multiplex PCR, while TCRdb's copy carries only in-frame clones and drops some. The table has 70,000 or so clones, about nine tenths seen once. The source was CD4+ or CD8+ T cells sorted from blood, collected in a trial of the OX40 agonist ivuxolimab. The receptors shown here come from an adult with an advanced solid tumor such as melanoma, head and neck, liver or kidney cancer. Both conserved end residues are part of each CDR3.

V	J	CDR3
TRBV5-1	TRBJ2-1	CASSLNPTSSYNEQFF
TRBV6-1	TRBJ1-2	CASSEGGKNYGYTF
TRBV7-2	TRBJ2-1	CASSPDSSYNEQFF
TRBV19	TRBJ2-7	CASSGTQGAREQYF
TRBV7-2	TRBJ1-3	CASSSGQGKGNTIYF
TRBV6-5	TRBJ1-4	CASSTSGRNYEKLFF
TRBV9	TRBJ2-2	CASGWGQGATGELFF
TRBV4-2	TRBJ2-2	CASSQRRLDDFIPGELFF
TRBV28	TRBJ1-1	CASSLIMGPRAFF
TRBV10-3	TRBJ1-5	CAIRAQGEPYQAQHF
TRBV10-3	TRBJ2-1	CAITPTETTTYNEQFF
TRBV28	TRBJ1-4	CASSQTEQKLFF
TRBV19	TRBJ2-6	CASSPRGTSSGANVLTF
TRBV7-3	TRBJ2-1	CASSEDGLAGVNEQFF
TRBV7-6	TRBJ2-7	CASSQGARDVYEQYF
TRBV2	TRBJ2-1	CASSEGQGRVNEQFF
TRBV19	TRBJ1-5	CASRTTGESNQPQHF
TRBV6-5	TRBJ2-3	CASSYPGLAETQYF
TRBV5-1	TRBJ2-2	CASSLRTENTGELFF
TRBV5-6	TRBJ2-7	CASSFTGTYEQYF
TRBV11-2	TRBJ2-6	CASSFRGVASGANVLTF
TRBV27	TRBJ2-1	CASSFSGNEQFF
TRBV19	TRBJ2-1	CASSGGPRGNEQFF
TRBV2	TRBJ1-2	CASRGQKDNYGYTF
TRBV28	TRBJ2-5	CASSVVTSGGPWETQYF
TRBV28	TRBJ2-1	CASSLLGGPTNEQFF
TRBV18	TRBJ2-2	CASSPLTGELFF
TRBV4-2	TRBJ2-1	CASSHLVGLAGYVNEQFF
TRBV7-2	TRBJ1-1	CASSPDRAGTEAFF
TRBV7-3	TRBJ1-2	CASSLMGRGQKGYTF
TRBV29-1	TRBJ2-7	CSVETRAPRTSGTPYEQYF
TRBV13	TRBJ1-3	CASRFRQESTGNTIYF
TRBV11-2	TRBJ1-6	CASSPAQDQPLHF
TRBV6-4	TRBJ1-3	CASKPCRRNTIYF
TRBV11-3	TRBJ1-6	CASSLFEDSPLHF
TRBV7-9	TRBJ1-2	CASSPRQGQIYGYTF
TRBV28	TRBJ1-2	CASSSANGYTF
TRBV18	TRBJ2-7	CASSQGQELYEQYF
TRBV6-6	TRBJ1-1	CASSYAGFNTEAFF